The 30 T cell receptor beta chains presented below share a single source sample, sequenced in a study of T cells in localized non-small cell lung cancer. Sequencing was performed with immunoSEQ multiplex PCR; in TCRdb, only in-frame clones are kept and a portion is missing. The sample shows over a thousand clones, approximately 30% of them seen only once. Sequencing was performed on lung tumor tissue, taken before any cancer treatment. Receptors originate from a woman aged 35 to 69 with stage I squamous cell lung carcinoma.

This chain links TRBV1 with TRBJ2-1; TRBD1, the D gene given by the table, was not confirmed from the DNA. TRBV1 is flagged as a pseudogene. The CDR3 contains 15 residues. In DNA, the CDR3 is TGCGCCAGCAGCCAAGAGGACAGCTCCTACAATGAGCAGTTCTTC. This sequence encodes CASSQEDSSYNEQFF.

This chain connects TRBV19 to TRBJ1-4; 8 bases align to TRBD1. CDR1 LNHDA and CDR2 SQIVND come from the germline V gene (reference sequence). This CDR3 contains 15 residues. The V and J ends lost 8 bases and 4 bases, in that order; junction bases with no gene match: 9. The CDR3 nucleotides are TGTGCCAGTGGGACAGGCAGCGTGAGTAATGAAAAACTGTTTTTT. This gives the protein CASGTGSVSNEKLFF.

The chain couples TRBV30 to TRBJ2-3; D unresolved. V was trimmed by 0 bases and J by 8 bases, leaving 6 bases between them. The CDR3 consists of 11 residues. CDR1 and CDR2 from the germline V gene are GTSNPN and SVGIG (reference sequence). CDR3 region: CAWSVLGTQYF. CDR3 coding DNA: TGTGCCTGGAGTGTACTCGGTACGCAGTATTTT. Combining the CDR3 with reference TRBV30 and TRBJ2-3 gives the whole variable domain SQTIHQWPATLVQPVGSPLSLECTVEGTSNPNLYWYRQAAGRGLQLLFYSVGIGQISSEVPQNLSASRPQDRQFILSSKKLLLSDSGFYLCAWSVLGTQYFGPGTRLTVL.

The chain combines TRBV4-1 with TRBJ1-2; D remains ambiguous. The CDR3 extends over 13 amino acids. The germline V gene encodes CDR1 MGHRA and CDR2 YSYEKL. V lost 1 base to trimming and J lost 8 bases, with 11 bases between them. Here the CDR3 DNA reads TGCGCCAGCAGCCAAGCTGGTCTGGAGGGCTACACCTTC. Its translation: CASSQAGLEGYTF.

In this sample, this clone is medium-sized. The CDR3 protein is CASREVTRGRMAAFF. The CDR3 bases are TGTGCCAGCAGAGAGGTCACCAGGGGCAGGATGGCAGCTTTCTTT. The chain links TRBV6-8 to TRBJ1-1; a possible D gene is TRBD1 (6 bases). Germline values: CDR1 MNHGY, CDR2 SAAAGT. V lost 6 bases and J lost 10, with 24 bases in between. This CDR3 has 15 residues.

Concerning this clone itself: The junction departs from the called germline gene at one end, perhaps through a read error. The chain employs TRBV6-8 and TRBJ1-5; TRBD1 might be the D (5 bases). This CDR3 is built from 13 residues. CDR1 MNHGY and CDR2 SAAAGT come from the germline V gene. Here the CDR3 reads CAISVRQNQPQHF. The CDR3 DNA is TGTGCCATCAGTGTAAGACAGAATCAGCCCCAGCATTTT.

This clone is deemed medium-sized (0.01 to 0.1%). V is TRBV11-3 and J is TRBJ2-5; 7 positions agree with TRBD1. This CDR3 is 16 amino acids long. The V and J ends lost 5 bases and 5 bases, in that order; junction bases with no gene match: 14. Germline CDR1 and CDR2: SGHNT and YENEEA. The CDR3 DNA follows: TGTGCCAGCAGCCATGGCAGGACAGGCGTTTCGGAGACCCAGTACTTC. Its translation: CASSHGRTGVSETQYF.

By its share, this clone is hyperexpanded. The CDR3 protein is CASRFGFANEKLFF. As DNA, the CDR3 is TGTGCCAGTAGGTTTGGGTTTGCTAATGAAAAACTGTTTTTT. The chain combines TRBV19 with TRBJ1-4; D is ambiguous. CDR1 LNHDA and CDR2 SQIVND come from the germline V gene (reference sequence). V gave up 6 bases and J gave up 3 bases, with 11 bases separating them. The CDR3 contains 14 residues.

This clone was seen only a few times. This sequence joins TRBV11-3 and TRBJ2-1; D assignment may be TRBD1 or TRBD2 (6 bases each). Germline-derived CDR1 and CDR2 are SGHNT and YENEEA. The CDR3 is 14 amino acids. V lost 5 bases to trimming and J lost 5 bases, with 13 bases between them. This chain's CDR3 is CASSPFGGHNEQFF. Written as DNA, the CDR3 is TGTGCCAGCAGCCCGTTTGGGGGGCACAATGAGCAGTTCTTC.

This clone appeared a few times. The chain combines TRBV28 with TRBJ2-6, with 9 bases that match TRBD1. V gave up 7 bases and J gave up 4 bases; unmatched junction bases: 11. Looked up from germline, CDR1 is MDHEN and CDR2 is SYDVKM. The CDR3 extends over 17 amino acids. The DNA of the CDR3 is TGTGCCAGCACCCTACAGGGGGCGTCAAAAGGGGCCAACGTCCTGACTTTC. Translated, it gives CASTLQGASKGANVLTF.

J is TRBJ2-7 and V is TRBV9; tentative D call: TRBD2 (5 bases). The CDR3 has 14 residues. Germline V gene lookup returns CDR1 SGDLS and CDR2 YYNGEE. V shed 4 bases and J shed 1 base, with 12 bases lying between them. The CDR3 here is CASSRGLASYEQYF. In nucleotides, the CDR3 is TGTGCCAGCAGCAGAGGACTTGCGTCCTACGAGCAGTACTTC. The full variable domain, rest sourced from reference TRBV9 and TRBJ2-7, is DSGVTQTPKHLITATGQRVTLRCSPRSGDLSVYWYQQSLDQGLQFLIQYYNGEERAKGNILERFSAQQFPDLHSELNLSSLELGDSALYFCASSRGLASYEQYFGPGTRLTVT.

The genes are TRBV15 and TRBJ2-2; TRBD1 or TRBD2 may be the D gene (5 bases each). The ends were cut back, 5 bases at V and 0 bases at J, with 10 bases in the middle. Germline lookup yields CDR1 LNHNV and CDR2 YYDKDF (reference sequence). The CDR3 sequence is 15 residues long. Here the CDR3 reads CATSSGPSNTGELFF. The CDR3 nucleotides are TGTGCCACCAGCTCGGGACCGTCGAACACCGGGGAGCTGTTTTTT.

This chain uses TRBV14 with TRBJ1-6, with a weak D call TRBD1 (6 bases). Deletions cut 1 base from V and 12 bases from J, with 22 bases between. The CDR3 spans 17 residues. Germline lookup yields CDR1 SGHDN and CDR2 FVKESK. CDR3 residues: CASSQVDDRRTGGPLHF. The CDR3 DNA reads as TGTGCCAGCAGCCAAGTGGACGACAGGAGGACCGGGGGACCCCTCCACTTT.

This clone was counted only a few times. V and J are TRBV4-1 and TRBJ1-6, with D perhaps matching TRBD1 (6 bases). The CDR3 has 15 residues. V lost 3 bases to trimming and J lost 7 bases, with 13 bases between them. Germline V lookup: CDR1 MGHRA, CDR2 YSYEKL. CDR3 in DNA: TGCGCCAGCAGCCACTATGGGACACCAAATTCACCCCTCCACTTT. The encoded protein is CASSHYGTPNSPLHF.

Of note for this clone: One end of the junction varies from germline; a read error may be responsible. The chain recombines TRBV19 with TRBJ1-3; the D is unclear. The CDR3 loop spans 14 amino acids. Per germline, CDR1 LNHDA and CDR2 SQIVND (reference sequence). The CDR3 region is CANSIVPVGNTIYF. The CDR3 coding sequence is TGTGCCAATAGTATAGTACCCGTCGGAAACACCATATATTTT. The full variable domain, rest sourced from reference TRBV19 and TRBJ1-3, is DGGITQSPKYLFRKEGQNVTLSCEQNLNHDAMYWYRQDPGQGLRLIYYSQIVNDFQKGDIAEGYSVSREKKESFPLTVTSAQKNPTAFYLCANSIVPVGNTIYFGEGSWLTVV.

A few counts support this clone. The chain joins TRBV15 to TRBJ2-4; TRBD2 aligns across 8 bases. CDR1 is LNHNV, CDR2 YYDKDF, per germline (reference sequence). The trim removed 3 bases at V and 0 bases at J, leaving 4 bases unmatched. This CDR3 spans 16 amino acids. CDR3 bases: TGTGCCACCAGCAGGGCGGGGGGACTAGCCAAAAACATTCAGTACTTC. Its translation: CATSRAGGLAKNIQYF.

This clone was seen only a few times. This rearrangement joins TRBV2 to TRBJ2-7; D may match TRBD1 or TRBD2 (6 bases each). Trimming took off 5 bases at V and 0 bases at J, with 20 bases between the two ends. Germline V gene sequence: CDR1 SNHLY, CDR2 FYNNEI. The CDR3 is made up of 17 amino acids. The CDR3 DNA reads as TGTGCCAGCAGTACTTACCTTGCCCGGGGGCACTCCTACGAGCAGTACTTC. This sequence encodes CASSTYLARGHSYEQYF.

By share, this clone counts as medium-sized. The genes are TRBV9 and TRBJ2-1; the match to TRBD1 covers 10 bases. The CDR3 spans 15 residues. Trimming removed 4 bases from V and 7 bases from J; junction bases left unmatched: 8. CDR1 and CDR2 (germline): SGDLS, YYNGEE. The CDR3: CASSSRDRGVNEQFF. The DNA of the CDR3 is TGTGCCAGCAGCTCCCGGGACAGGGGTGTGAATGAGCAGTTCTTC.

The chain employs TRBV6-8 and TRBJ1-4; D is unresolved. With 5 bases removed from V and 7 bases from J, the gap between germline ends came to 8 bases. The CDR3 is made up of 12 amino acids. Germline CDR1 MNHGY, CDR2 SAAAGT. This CDR3 is CASSRSGEKLFF. DNA for the CDR3: TGTGCCAGCAGTCGGAGTGGTGAAAAACTGTTTTTT.

This clone was seen a handful of times. The chain is built from TRBV7-7 and TRBJ1-3; TRBD1 matches at 9 bases. Germline-derived CDR1 and CDR2 are SSHAT and FNYEAQ (reference sequence). This CDR3 is built from 17 residues. The ends lost 4 bases at V and 0 bases at J; junction bases unmatched: 7. The CDR3 loop is CASSSKDRGYSGNTIYF. The CDR3 bases are TGTGCCAGCAGCTCTAAGGACAGGGGCTACTCTGGAAACACCATATATTTT.

This clone is categorized as medium-sized. The V gene is TRBV6-8, the J gene TRBJ1-2, with 7 bases lining up with TRBD1. This CDR3 contains 17 residues. CDR1 and CDR2 (germline): MNHGY, SAAAGT. With V trimmed by 5 bases and J by 4 bases, 16 bases remained unmatched. The CDR3 nucleotides are TGTGCCAGCAGTCATCAGCTCCTGACAGGGAATGGCTATGGCTACACCTTC. Its translation is CASSHQLLTGNGYGYTF.

The chain carries TRBV29-1 and TRBJ2-2; D is undetermined. Germline V CDR1 and CDR2: SQVTM, ANQGSEA. The CDR3 is 13 residues long. The CDR3 DNA sequence: TGCAGTGTGGACCGAGGGAACACCGGGGAGCTGTTTTTT. This gives the protein CSVDRGNTGELFF.

This clone showed up just a few times. The chain uses TRBV23-1 and TRBJ1-1, with TRBD1 as a possible D gene (6 bases). Being an ORF, TRBV23-1 has a function that is uncertain. V was cut by 6 bases and J by 6 bases, with 17 bases left in between. The CDR3 totals 14 residues. The CDR3 DNA reads as TGCGCCAGCAGCCAAGCCCCGAGGGGGTCTGAAGCTTTCTTT. Protein product: CASSQAPRGSEAFF.

This clone appeared a few times. The chain carries TRBV11-3 and TRBJ2-2; no firm D call. The V end lost 0 bases, the J end lost 2 bases, and 13 bases lay between the germline ends. Germline CDR1 SGHNT, CDR2 YENEEA. The CDR3 runs to 17 residues. CDR3 in DNA: TGTGCCAGCAGCTTAGAAACAGTTTCCATAAACACCGGGGAGCTGTTTTTT. Encoded protein: CASSLETVSINTGELFF.

This clone is hyperexpanded (1% or more) by share. The chain is built from TRBV19 and TRBJ1-1; the D is unclear. V gave up 7 bases and J gave up 0 bases, with 9 bases separating them. The CDR3 totals 13 residues. Germline V CDR1 and CDR2: LNHDA, SQIVND (reference sequence). The CDR3, as DNA: TGTGCCAGTACTAATCCACTGAACACTGAAGCTTTCTTT. Amino acids: CASTNPLNTEAFF.

CDR3 protein: CASTPDRFPYEQYF. DNA of the CDR3: TGTGCCAGCACCCCGGATAGGTTTCCCTACGAGCAGTACTTC. The chain has TRBV6-8 and TRBJ2-7; D not certain. Trimming stripped 7 bases from V and 2 bases from J, with 15 bases between. This CDR3 region has 14 residues. Germline V gene data show CDR1 as MNHGY and CDR2 as SAAAGT.

In this sample, this clone turned up a few times. This sequence joins TRBV7-5 and TRBJ1-1; TRBD1 is the table's D call and was not checked against the DNA. TRBV7-5 corresponds to a pseudogene. CDR3 size: 14 residues. The CDR3 is CASSPGTMNTEAFF. CDR3 sequence (DNA): TGTGCCAGCAGCCCCGGGACAATGAACACTGAAGCTTTCTTT.

The rearrangement links TRBV19 to TRBJ1-2; 7 bases fit TRBD1. The ends lost 7 bases at V and 8 bases at J; junction bases unmatched: 10. The CDR3 has 13 amino acids. The germline CDR1 and CDR2 sequences are LNHDA and SQIVND (reference sequence). The DNA of the CDR3 is TGTGCCAGTACCCCCCCAGACAGGGACGGCTACACCTTC. Translating it yields CASTPPDRDGYTF.

This sequence joins TRBV19 and TRBJ1-5; the match to TRBD1 covers 10 bases. Trimming took 3 bases from V and 6 from J; bases not matched to a gene: 8. Per the germline V gene, CDR1 is LNHDA and CDR2 is SQIVND (reference sequence). The CDR3 length is 16 residues. The CDR3 sequence is CASSIEWDRGAQPQHF. The CDR3 DNA is TGTGCCAGTAGTATTGAGTGGGACAGGGGCGCTCAGCCCCAGCATTTT.

This clone appeared a few times. This chain connects TRBV6-8 to TRBJ1-2; 8 nucleotides match TRBD1. The germline CDR1 and CDR2 sequences are MNHGY and SAAAGT. CDR3 length equals 13 residues. V lost 10 bases to trimming and J lost 8 bases; unmatched junction nucleotides: 12. Here the CDR3 reads CAITEDRARGYTF. CDR3 nucleotides: TGTGCCATCACCGAGGACAGGGCGAGGGGCTACACCTTC.